The next 28 T cell receptor beta chains were all read from a single sample in a study of CD8+ T cells in alopecia areata. RNA was isolated and reverse transcribed to cDNA, the sequencing template. Some clones are missing from TCRdb's copy, which holds only in-frame ones; the method was immunoSEQ multiplex PCR. The table includes 150,000 to 200,000 clones, 50% to 65% detected once. The sequenced material came from CD4+ T cells sorted from blood. Receptor source: a human donor in good health.

The J gene is TRBJ2-2, the V gene TRBV30; 7 bases map to TRBD1. From germline, CDR1 is GTSNPN and CDR2 SVGIG (reference sequence). The V and J ends lost 3 bases and 4 bases, in that order; junction bases with no gene match: 11. The CDR3 is 16 amino acids. The CDR3 sequence is CAWRPDRALPTGELFF. The CDR3 DNA reads as TGTGCCTGGAGACCCGACAGGGCCCTCCCCACCGGGGAGCTGTTTTTT.

V is TRBV14 and J is TRBJ2-5, with 11 bases matching TRBD1. With V trimmed by 2 bases and J by 5 bases, 7 bases remained unmatched. CDR1 and CDR2 from the germline V gene are SGHDN and FVKESK. CDR3 length: 16 amino acids. CDR3 loop: CASSQLPGQGDETQYF. DNA for the CDR3: TGTGCCAGCAGCCAATTACCGGGACAGGGGGATGAGACCCAGTACTTC. Filled out from reference TRBV14 and TRBJ2-5, the complete variable domain reads EAGVTQFPSHSVIEKGQTVTLRCDPISGHDNLYWYRRVMGKEIKFLLHFVKESKQDESGMPNNRFLAERTGGTYSTLKVQPAELEDSGVYFCASSQLPGQGDETQYFGPGTRLLVL.

The chain couples TRBV5-6 to TRBJ2-5; D may be TRBD2 (6 bases). The CDR3 extends over 12 amino acids. Deletions cut 6 bases from V and 5 bases from J, with 11 bases between. Germline loops: CDR1 SGHDT, CDR2 YYEEEE. The CDR3 loop reads CASTRDFETQYF. CDR3 bases: TGTGCCAGCACCCGGGACTTCGAGACCCAGTACTTC. Variable domain in full (rest from reference TRBV5-6 and TRBJ2-5): DAGVTQSPTHLIKTRGQQVTLRCSPKSGHDTVSWYQQALGQGPQFIFQYYEEEERQRGNFPDRFSGHQFPNYSSELNVNALLLGDSALYLCASTRDFETQYFGPGTRLLVL.

The V call is TRBV6-6, the J call TRBJ2-2; 10 bases are a match to TRBD2. The CDR3 covers 15 residues. J lost 5 bases, V lost 0 bases, and 0 bases had no gene match. Germline CDR1 MNHNY, CDR2 SVGAGI (reference sequence). The CDR3 DNA sequence: TGTGCCAGCAGTTACTCTAGCGGGAGGACCGGGGAGCTGTTTTTT. Residues: CASSYSSGRTGELFF.

This rearrangement joins TRBV9 to TRBJ2-5; no clear D. This CDR3 region has 15 residues. CDR1 is SGDLS and CDR2 is YYNGEE in the germline V gene. V shed 0 bases and J shed 5 bases, with 14 bases lying between them. The CDR3 nucleotides read TGTGCCAGCAGCGTAGGACAAGTTAGGTACGAGACCCAGTACTTC. Encoded protein: CASSVGQVRYETQYF. The whole variable domain, filled in from reference TRBV9 and TRBJ2-5, reads DSGVTQTPKHLITATGQRVTLRCSPRSGDLSVYWYQQSLDQGLQFLIQYYNGEERAKGNILERFSAQQFPDLHSELNLSSLELGDSALYFCASSVGQVRYETQYFGPGTRLLVL.

Remarks on this clone: Other DNA sequences in the sample encode the same CDR3. In DNA, the CDR3 is TGCAGCGTTGACAGCTCTGGGGCCAACGTCCTGACTTTC. Its translation is CSVDSSGANVLTF. This rearrangement joins TRBV29-1 to TRBJ2-6; D gene uncertain. The V gene lost 3 bases and the J gene lost 0 bases, with 3 bases spanning the gap. The CDR3 loop spans 13 amino acids. Germline CDR1 and CDR2: SQVTM and ANQGSEA.

This clone was observed a handful of times. The chain links TRBV7-9 to TRBJ2-5; the D is unclear. This CDR3 has 13 residues. From germline, CDR1 is SEHNR and CDR2 FQNEAQ (reference sequence). V lost 5 bases and J lost 1, with 8 bases in between. This CDR3 is CASSLFSQETQYF. The CDR3 DNA sequence: TGTGCCAGCAGCCTGTTCAGCCAAGAGACCCAGTACTTC.

This clone has at least ten counts. This chain links TRBV11-2 with TRBJ2-7; TRBD2 matches at 8 bases. The CDR3 is made up of 14 amino acids. V dropped 6 bases and J dropped 6; count of bases not matched to a gene: 10. From germline, CDR1 is SGHAT and CDR2 FQNNGV. The CDR3 here is CASRLTSGGGEQYF. CDR3 bases: TGTGCCAGCAGACTAACTAGCGGAGGGGGCGAGCAGTACTTC.

The sample holds one count of this clone. The chain combines TRBV25-1 with TRBJ2-3, with D possibly being TRBD1 (5 bases). CDR1 is MGHDK, CDR2 SYGVNS, per germline. CDR3 length: 14 amino acids. The V gene lost 4 bases and the J gene lost 4 bases, with 12 bases spanning the gap. DNA for the CDR3: TGTGCCAGCAGTGCAGGGCCAAGGTCAGATACGCAGTATTTT. Its protein product is CASSAGPRSDTQYF.

The V and J genes are TRBV6-5 and TRBJ1-2; D uncertain. The ends were cut back, 9 bases at V and 0 bases at J, with 8 bases in the middle. Per the germline V gene, CDR1 is MNHEY and CDR2 is SVGAGI. The CDR3 length is 12 residues. The CDR3 DNA reads TGTGCCAGTCGTCCTGCTAACTATGGCTACACCTTC. It specifies CASRPANYGYTF.

This clone was seen once. The chain has TRBV6-6 and TRBJ2-7; D may be TRBD1 (5 bases). From germline, CDR1 is MNHNY and CDR2 SVGAGI (reference sequence). The CDR3 is 14 residues long. With 6 bases removed from V and 0 bases from J, the gap between germline ends came to 12 bases. The CDR3 region has the DNA TGTGCCAGCAGGGCGATGGACAACTCCTACGAGCAGTACTTC. Protein sequence: CASRAMDNSYEQYF.

The chain uses TRBV30 and TRBJ1-2; the D is unclear. The ends were cut back, 0 bases at V and 4 bases at J, with 6 bases in the middle. The CDR3 is 12 residues long. The germline V gene encodes CDR1 GTSNPN and CDR2 SVGIG (reference sequence). The CDR3 nucleotides are TGTGCCTGGAGTGTGGGTGGCTATGGCTACACCTTC. Amino acid sequence: CAWSVGGYGYTF.

The chain employs TRBV5-1 and TRBJ1-1; D is undetermined. Germline assignment: CDR1 SGHRS and CDR2 YFSETQ. This CDR3 has 14 amino acids. V lost 4 bases and J 1 base, leaving 11 bases between the germline ends. The CDR3, as DNA: TGCGCCAGCAGCGGAGGAGGACCGAACACTGAAGCTTTCTTT. Protein sequence: CASSGGGPNTEAFF.

The chain has TRBV30 and TRBJ1-5; maybe TRBD1 (5 bases). Trimming removed 2 bases at V and 8 bases at J, with 25 bases between. Germline CDR1 reads GTSNPN; CDR2 reads SVGIG (reference sequence). There are 17 residues in the CDR3. The CDR3 DNA is TGTGCCTGGAGTTCTGGGTTCGGGACCCCCAAAAGGGAGCCCCAGCATTTT. Translating gives CAWSSGFGTPKREPQHF.

J is TRBJ2-1 and V is TRBV4-1; 10 bases map to TRBD2. V gave up 2 bases and J gave up 4 bases; unmatched junction bases: 5. In germline, CDR1 is MGHRA, CDR2 YSYEKL. The CDR3 loop spans 16 amino acids. The CDR3 is CASSQPGTSAYNEQFF. CDR3 nucleotides: TGCGCCAGCAGCCAACCCGGGACTAGCGCTTACAATGAGCAGTTCTTC.

This clone has just one count. This chain joins TRBV5-1 and TRBJ2-6; 7 nucleotides align to TRBD1. V lost 3 bases and J lost 2; bases outside the gene matches: 2. In germline, CDR1 is SGHRS, CDR2 YFSETQ. This CDR3 has 15 residues. The CDR3 protein is CASSSDRAGANVLTF. In nucleotides, the CDR3 is TGCGCCAGCAGCTCTGACAGGGCTGGGGCCAACGTCCTGACTTTC.

V usage is TRBV25-1 and J usage is TRBJ1-5; weak D call: TRBD1 (5 bases). The V end lost 6 bases, the J end lost 1 base, and 10 bases lay between the germline ends. Germline CDR1 reads MGHDK; CDR2 reads SYGVNS. CDR3 size: 14 residues. The CDR3 sequence is CASRGDGSNQPQHF. The CDR3 bases are TGTGCCAGCAGGGGGGACGGAAGCAATCAGCCCCAGCATTTT.

The J gene is TRBJ1-1, the V gene TRBV23-1; D not certain. TRBV23-1 is classed as an ORF, of uncertain function. Trimming shortened V by 4 bases and J by 0 bases, and 9 bases separated the two germline ends. The CDR3 spans 14 residues. For the CDR3, the DNA is TGCGCCAGCAGTCTGACACAGATGAACACTGAAGCTTTCTTT. Protein: CASSLTQMNTEAFF.

CDR3 protein: CASSFGLAYSYEQYF. The CDR3 bases are TGTGCCAGCAGCTTCGGACTAGCCTATTCCTACGAGCAGTACTTC. The V call is TRBV7-2, the J call TRBJ2-7, with 8 positions matching TRBD2. CDR3 length: 15 residues. The germline V gene has CDR1 SGHTA and CDR2 FQGNSA. Germline trimming cut 3 bases from V and 1 base from J; bases unmatched to any gene: 5. The complete variable domain, with remaining parts taken from reference TRBV7-2 and TRBJ2-7, reads GAGVSQSPSNKVTEKGKDVELRCDPISGHTALYWYRQSLGQGLEFLIYFQGNSAPDKSGLPSDRFSAERTGGSVSTLTIQRTQQEDSAVYLCASSFGLAYSYEQYFGPGTRLTVT.

This clone was seen a few times. CDR3 sequence: CASSLWGTAPRTRHEQYF. DNA of the CDR3: TGCGCCAGCAGCTTGTGGGGGACAGCTCCAAGAACCCGCCACGAGCAGTACTTC. V usage is TRBV5-1 and J usage is TRBJ2-7; 7 nucleotides match TRBD1. CDR3 length equals 18 residues. Germline CDR1 SGHRS, CDR2 YFSETQ. With 1 base clipped from V and 5 bases from J, the junction kept 18 bases outside the gene matches.

This clone was counted between two and nine times. The chain uses TRBV6-5 and TRBJ2-1; 10 nucleotides agree with TRBD2. Per the germline V gene, CDR1 is MNHEY and CDR2 is SVGAGI. V lost 4 bases and J lost 2; bases outside the gene matches: 2. The CDR3 loop spans 15 amino acids. The CDR3 loop reads CASSFSGGAYNEQFF. In DNA, the CDR3 is TGTGCCAGCAGTTTCAGCGGGGGGGCCTACAATGAGCAGTTCTTC.

The chain is built from TRBV18 and TRBJ1-2, with 8 bases fitting TRBD1. The length of the CDR3 is 15 residues. Germline CDR1 reads KGHSH; CDR2 reads LQKENI. V was clipped by 3 bases and J by 6 bases; unmatched bases: 9. The CDR3 nucleotides are TGTGCCAGCTCACCGACGGACAGGGCTCAGGATGGCTACACCTTC. It specifies CASSPTDRAQDGYTF.

This clone occurred a few times. The chain has TRBV4-2 and TRBJ2-1, with TRBD2 matching over 13 bases. With 1 base clipped from V and 9 bases from J, the junction kept 3 bases outside the gene matches. This CDR3 has 15 residues. CDR1 and CDR2 from the germline V gene are LGHNA and YNFKEQ. The CDR3 sequence: CASSQGLAGGFEQFF. In DNA form, the CDR3 reads TGTGCCAGCAGCCAAGGACTAGCGGGAGGTTTTGAGCAGTTCTTC.

The chain couples TRBV15 to TRBJ2-6, with a weak D call TRBD1 (6 bases). Germline CDR1 LNHNV, CDR2 YYDKDF (reference sequence). CDR3 length: 15 amino acids. Between the trimmed V and J ends, which lost 6 bases and 1 base, there was a span of 10 bases. For the CDR3, the DNA is TGTGCCACCAGAGTAGGGGGATCTGGGGCCAACGTCCTGACTTTC. This encodes CATRVGGSGANVLTF.

This clone was found a few times. The chain is built from TRBV29-1 and TRBJ2-7, with D tentatively TRBD1 (5 bases). V was trimmed by 1 base and J by 2 bases, leaving 12 bases between them. The CDR3 has 14 amino acids. Germline CDR1 is SQVTM and CDR2 is ANQGSEA. The CDR3 DNA reads TGCAGCGTTGAAGTCCGAGACAGACCCTACGAGCAGTACTTC. This sequence encodes CSVEVRDRPYEQYF.

On this clone itself: Compared with germline, one end of the junction differs, possibly owing to a read error. The chain links TRBV7-3 to TRBJ2-5; perhaps TRBD2 as D (6 bases). The CDR3 runs 11 residues. CDR1 is SGHTA, CDR2 FQGTGA, per germline. In DNA form, the CDR3 reads TGTGCCAGCTCATATTTACTAGCACTTCACTTC. Residues: CASSYLLALHF.

The gene calls are TRBV29-1 and TRBJ2-3; no definite D call. The CDR3 runs to 12 residues. V was cut by 8 bases and J by 1 base, with 10 bases left in between. Germline lookup yields CDR1 SQVTM and CDR2 ANQGSEA. In nucleotides, the CDR3 is TGCAGCACCGACGAGGGCACAGATACGCAGTATTTT. Amino acid sequence: CSTDEGTDTQYF.

The V and J genes are TRBV2 and TRBJ2-1; 11 bases fit TRBD2. The germline V gene has CDR1 SNHLY and CDR2 FYNNEI. The J segment lost 8 bases and the V segment lost 5 bases, leaving 8 bases of the junction unmatched. CDR3 length equals 15 residues. The CDR3 DNA follows: TGTGCCAGCAGTATAGCGGGAGGGCCTGAAGATGAGCAGTTCTTC. It yields the protein CASSIAGGPEDEQFF.